The rows below give T cell receptor beta chains drawn from one sample of a study of vaccination effects on CD4 cells after COVID-19. Profiled with immunoSEQ multiplex PCR; TCRdb holds only in-frame clones, not every one. This table has tens of thousands of clones, under 85% appearing once. No antigen has been identified for these receptors. Sample: CD4+ T cells from PBMCs cultured with HIV peptides, taken before COVID-19 vaccination. The receptor set was obtained from a human donor who had a prior SARS-CoV-2 infection. Both conserved end residues are part of each CDR3. D genes are given only for firm matches.

d_call	j_call	v_call	cdr3_nt	cdr3_aa
-	TRBJ2-1	TRBV6-5	TGTGCCAGCAGCGGGGCACCGATTTCCTACAATGAGCAGTTCTTC	CASSGAPISYNEQFF
-	TRBJ2-6	TRBV2	TGTGCCAGCAGTGCGTTGTCTGGGGCCAACGTCCTGACTTTC	CASSALSGANVLTF
TRBD1	TRBJ1-6	TRBV28	TGTGCCAGCAGTGGGGAAGACAGGGCCGAGAATTCACCCCTCCACTTT	CASSGEDRAENSPLHF
TRBD1	TRBJ1-2	TRBV9	TGTGCCAGCAGCGCAAACAGGGGAATGGGTGGCTACACCTTC	CASSANRGMGGYTF
TRBD1	TRBJ2-1	TRBV9	TGTGCCAGCAGCCGCCGGGACAGGGAATACAATGAGCAGTTCTTC	CASSRRDREYNEQFF
-	TRBJ1-1	TRBV6-2/TRBV6-3	TGTGCCAGCAGCGATCCGGGACACGAATCGACCGCTTTCTTT	CASSDPGHESTAFF
TRBD2	TRBJ2-7	TRBV4-1	TGCGCCAGCAGTCGCGCCGGGACTACTAACTACCGGTACTTC	CASSRAGTTNYRYF
-	TRBJ2-5	TRBV6-5	TGTGCCAGCAGTTACTTTACCGGGACACAACAAGAGACCCAGTACTTC	CASSYFTGTQQETQYF
-	TRBJ1-1	TRBV5-5	TGTGCCAGCAGCTTGGAGGGGGAATCGAGGGCTTTCTTT	CASSLEGESRAFF
-	TRBJ2-2	TRBV6-5	TGTGCCAGCATCCCAACTAGCATAACCGGGGAGCTGTTTTTT	CASIPTSITGELFF